This T cell receptor (beta chain) is from a study of blood T cell repertoires in COVID-19. Germline CDR1 is GTSNPN and CDR2 is SVGIG (reference sequence). V lost 2 bases to trimming and J lost 0 bases; unmatched junction nucleotides: 3. The CDR3 length is 15 residues. TCRdb's table, derived via immunoSEQ multiplex PCR, lists solely in-frame clones and lacks some. The table shows about 36,000 clones, with around three quarters occurring only once. J is TRBJ2-3 and V is TRBV30; 9 bases map to TRBD2. Material for sequencing was peripheral blood. The TCR originated in a man aged 55 to 70 with active COVID-19. The CDR3 sequence is CAWSYSGGSTDTQYF. In DNA form, the CDR3 reads TGTGCCTGGAGTTATAGCGGGGGAAGCACAGATACGCAGTATTTT.